This T cell receptor beta chain was recorded in a study of shared clonotypes between healthy human individuals. Regarding the study as a whole: Estimated clonotype richness was generally higher in naive than memory subsets. Depth of sequencing was expected to influence donor clonotype sharing. At large depth, rarefaction still showed sorted-subset sequencing to be incomplete.

Germline values: CDR1 SGDLS, CDR2 YYNGEE. V was pared by 0 bases and J by 2 bases, with 11 bases between. This CDR3 is 15 amino acids long. In the case of this clone: Its antigen is unknown.

Libraries were prepared by immunoSEQ multiplex PCR; TCRdb keeps only in-frame clonotypes and omits some of them. The sample has 300,000 to 400,000 clones, more than 60% seen once. Sequencing was carried out using memory CD4+ T cells sorted from blood. Subset defined: CD45RA-negative fraction. V usage is TRBV9 and J usage is TRBJ2-5, with D uncertain. This clonotype was obtained from a man aged 25-40 years in good health. CDR3 loop: CASSVDVTRQETQYF. CDR3 DNA: TGTGCCAGCAGCGTAGATGTGACTCGTCAAGAGACCCAGTACTTC. The full variable domain, completed using reference TRBV9 and TRBJ2-5, is DSGVTQTPKHLITATGQRVTLRCSPRSGDLSVYWYQQSLDQGLQFLIQYYNGEERAKGNILERFSAQQFPDLHSELNLSSLELGDSALYFCASSVDVTRQETQYFGPGTRLLVL.